The 31 T cell receptor beta chains given below trace back to one sample, sequenced in a study of patients with pleural tuberculosis. MiXCR was run by TCRdb on the reads, yielding one entry per CDR3 protein. Here the sample spans 45,000 to 60,000 distinct CDR3 sequences, about 7.9% being singletons. The receptor source for this set is a human donor with pleural tuberculosis.

This clonotype was seen ten or more times. V usage is TRBV4-1 and J usage is TRBJ1-2; no reliable D call. This CDR3 comprises 15 residues. CDR1 is MGHRA and CDR2 is YSYEKL in the germline V gene. Between the trimmed V and J ends, which lost 4 bases and 4 bases, there was a span of 16 bases. CDR3 amino acids: CASSPQPNWPYGYTF. For the CDR3, the DNA is TGCGCCAGCAGCCCCCAACCCAATTGGCCCTATGGCTACACCTTC.

This clonotype counts as medium-sized. The CDR3 spells CASSLAGGQGANQPQHF. DNA of the CDR3: TGTGCCAGCAGTTTGGCCGGTGGACAGGGGGCAAATCAGCCCCAGCATTTT. V usage is TRBV12-3 or TRBV12-4 and J usage is TRBJ1-5; 11 bases fit TRBD1. The V gene end was trimmed by 3 bases and the J gene end by 4 bases; junction bases not matched to a gene: 8. This CDR3 has 17 residues.

This clonotype has at least ten counts. A junction boundary mismatches the germline segment, possibly from a read error. This chain joins TRBV5-1 and TRBJ1-5, with D unclear. CDR3 length equals 13 residues. Germline values: CDR1 SGHRS, CDR2 YFSETQ. Written as DNA, the CDR3 is TGTGCCAGCAGTTTGGATAGCAATCAGCCCCAGCATTTT. Translated, it gives CASSLDSNQPQHF.

The genes are TRBV19 and TRBJ2-1; 7 nucleotides line up with TRBD1. Losses at the gene ends were 5 bases for V and 8 bases for J; bases not matched to a gene: 6. CDR1 and CDR2 (germline): LNHDA, SQIVND (reference sequence). This CDR3 contains 13 residues. DNA of the CDR3: TGTGCCAGTAGTGCTGGACAGGACTATGAGCAGTTCTTC. Translated, it gives CASSAGQDYEQFF.

The table lists this clonotype with a few counts. CDR3 nucleotides: TGTGCCAGTAGTAGCCCGCAGGGGGCCCAATCACCCCTCCACTTT. Its translation: CASSSPQGAQSPLHF. This chain uses TRBV19 with TRBJ1-6, with 8 bases that match TRBD1. Germline lookup yields CDR1 LNHDA and CDR2 SQIVND (reference sequence). J was trimmed by 10 bases and V by 4 bases; bases with no gene match: 9. The CDR3 runs 15 residues.

This clonotype was recorded at least ten times. V usage is TRBV7-6 and J usage is TRBJ2-5, with D possibly TRBD1 on 6 matching bases. The length of the CDR3 is 14 residues. CDR1 is SGHVS, CDR2 FNYEAQ, per germline. The ends were cut back, 5 bases at V and 1 base at J, with 11 bases in the middle. The chain's CDR3 is CASSPRGFQETQYF. As DNA, the CDR3 is TGTGCCAGCAGCCCAAGGGGGTTCCAAGAGACCCAGTACTTC.

This clonotype was observed at least ten times. The CDR3 sequence is CASSFRDSLNTEAFF. The CDR3 bases are TGCGCCAGCAGCTTCCGGGACAGCCTGAACACTGAAGCTTTCTTT. This rearrangement joins TRBV5-1 to TRBJ1-1, with 7 positions matching TRBD1. Germline V CDR1 and CDR2: SGHRS, YFSETQ. The CDR3 runs to 15 residues. Germline trimming cut 2 bases from V and 0 bases from J; bases unmatched to any gene: 4.

This clonotype was seen ten or more times. V is TRBV11-2 and J is TRBJ1-5; 8 bases fit TRBD1. Germline assignment: CDR1 SGHAT and CDR2 FQNNGV. The CDR3 sequence is 15 residues long. The junction had 3 bases not matched to a gene; V was cut back by 5 bases and J by 0 bases. This CDR3 is CASSLDRDSNQPQHF. Here the CDR3 DNA reads TGTGCCAGCAGCCTGGACAGGGATAGCAATCAGCCCCAGCATTTT.

The table lists this clonotype with many counts. The chain employs TRBV4-2 and TRBJ2-3, with D perhaps being TRBD1 or TRBD2 (5 bases each). This CDR3 is 15 amino acids long. V lost 0 bases and J 6 bases, leaving 13 bases between the germline ends. CDR1 and CDR2 (germline): LGHNA, YNFKEQ. CDR3 amino acids: CASSQEGVAGDTQYF. The CDR3 DNA sequence: TGTGCCAGCAGCCAAGAGGGGGTAGCAGGGGATACGCAGTATTTT.

This clonotype was counted many times. The chain carries TRBV27 and TRBJ2-1; D gene uncertain. In germline, CDR1 is MNHEY, CDR2 SMNVEV (reference sequence). This CDR3 has 10 residues. V was shortened by 8 bases and J by 15 bases, with 14 bases between the two germline ends. The CDR3 nucleotides are TGTGCCAGCGGAGCCGGAGATACGTTCTTC. It yields the protein CASGAGDTFF.

This clonotype was detected ten times or more. The DNA of the CDR3 is TGCAGTGCTAGAGATCTAGCGGGAGGCTACAATGAGCAGTTCTTC. Residues: CSARDLAGGYNEQFF. J is TRBJ2-1 and V is TRBV20-1, with 11 bases aligning to TRBD2. Germline CDR1 DFQATT, CDR2 SNEGSKA (reference sequence). The CDR3 consists of 15 residues. The junction had 1 base not matched to a gene; V was cut back by 0 bases and J by 3 bases.

There are many counts of this clonotype. This chain links TRBV27 with TRBJ2-4; TRBD2 agrees at 7 bases. There are 13 residues in the CDR3. Germline assignment: CDR1 MNHEY and CDR2 SMNVEV (reference sequence). Trimming at V came to 4 bases and at J to 7 bases, leaving 4 bases not matched to a gene. Written as DNA, the CDR3 is TGTGCCAGCAGTTCGGGAGGTCGGAACATTCAGTACTTC. This translates into CASSSGGRNIQYF.

This clonotype was recorded a few times. The rearrangement uses TRBV29-1 and TRBJ1-1, with a weak D call TRBD1 (5 bases). Trimming stripped 7 bases from V and 3 bases from J, with 15 bases between. This CDR3 spans 13 amino acids. CDR1 is SQVTM and CDR2 is ANQGSEA in the germline V gene. CDR3 residues: CSAKGEGYTEAFF. The CDR3 DNA follows: TGCAGCGCCAAGGGAGAGGGGTACACTGAAGCTTTCTTT.

This clonotype was seen many times. This chain connects TRBV14 to TRBJ1-1, with D uncertain. Germline CDR1 and CDR2: SGHDN and FVKESK. V dropped 0 bases and J dropped 1 base, with 9 bases sitting between them. The CDR3 runs to 15 residues. CDR3 protein: CASSQEFAGNTEAFF. DNA for the CDR3: TGTGCCAGCAGCCAAGAGTTTGCGGGGAACACTGAAGCTTTCTTT.

This clonotype was recorded many times. The rearrangement joins TRBV3-1 to TRBJ1-2; the D is unclear. Looked up from germline, CDR1 is LGHDT and CDR2 is YNNKEL (reference sequence). The CDR3 consists of 13 residues. Trimming cost V 6 bases and J 4 bases, with 12 bases left between them. CDR3 sequence reads: CASRDQDSYGYTF. DNA of the CDR3: TGTGCCAGCAGGGATCAAGATTCCTATGGCTACACCTTC.

This clonotype appeared many times. The rearrangement joins TRBV7-3 to TRBJ2-3; D not certain. CDR1 is SGHTA and CDR2 is FQGTGA in the germline V gene. The CDR3 has 15 residues. The V gene lost 0 bases and the J gene lost 3 bases, with 10 bases spanning the gap. Written as DNA, the CDR3 is TGTGCCAGCAGCTTAACCCCGGATGGAACAGATACGCAGTATTTT. As protein: CASSLTPDGTDTQYF.

This clonotype was counted many times. This sequence joins TRBV5-6 and TRBJ2-7; 12 bases map to TRBD2. The V gene end was trimmed by 5 bases and the J gene end by 7 bases; junction bases not matched to a gene: 4. In germline, CDR1 is SGHDT, CDR2 YYEEEE. The CDR3 totals 13 residues. This chain's CDR3 is CASRLTSGSEQYF. In nucleotides, the CDR3 is TGTGCCAGCAGGTTGACTAGCGGGAGTGAGCAGTACTTC. Complete variable domain (other parts from reference TRBV5-6 and TRBJ2-7): DAGVTQSPTHLIKTRGQQVTLRCSPKSGHDTVSWYQQALGQGPQFIFQYYEEEERQRGNFPDRFSGHQFPNYSSELNVNALLLGDSALYLCASRLTSGSEQYFGPGTRLTVT.

Comments on this clonotype: Just one base apart from a much larger clone, this may be a read error. This CDR3 reads CASVDRRTQYF. The CDR3 nucleotides are TGTGCCAGCGTTGACAGGCGGACGCAGTATTTT. This chain uses TRBV6-1 with TRBJ2-3; D perhaps matches TRBD1 (6 bases). CDR3 length equals 11 residues. Germline lookup yields CDR1 MNHNS and CDR2 SASEGT. Trimming removed 8 bases from V and 9 bases from J, with 12 bases in between.

This clonotype was seen ten or more times. J is TRBJ2-2 and V is TRBV20-1; 10 bases line up with TRBD2. The germline V gene encodes CDR1 DFQATT and CDR2 SNEGSKA (reference sequence). This CDR3 has 15 amino acids. V shed 3 bases and J 5 bases; nucleotides not matched to a gene: 6. CDR3 bases: TGCAGTGCTAGGGCTAGCGGGAGAAGTACCGGGGAGCTGTTTTTT. It encodes CSARASGRSTGELFF.

Ten or more counts support this clonotype. The chain combines TRBV2 with TRBJ2-2; D may be TRBD2 (6 bases). The CDR3 length is 14 residues. Germline lookup yields CDR1 SNHLY and CDR2 FYNNEI. The ends were cut back, 4 bases at V and 5 bases at J, with 11 bases in the middle. CDR3 sequence reads: CASSGDFGTGELFF. CDR3 bases: TGTGCCAGCAGTGGGGACTTTGGAACCGGGGAGCTGTTTTTT.

This clonotype has a count of ten or more. The chain uses TRBV11-2 and TRBJ2-3; 8 bases agree with TRBD2. Trimming at V came to 1 base and at J to 5 bases, leaving 5 bases not matched to a gene. The CDR3 is made up of 15 amino acids. Germline V gene data show CDR1 as SGHAT and CDR2 as FQNNGV. CDR3 nucleotide sequence: TGTGCCAGCAGCTTAGGGGGACTAGGGCGAGATACGCAGTATTTT. Amino acids: CASSLGGLGRDTQYF.

This sequence joins TRBV4-2 and TRBJ1-4, with 8 bases that match TRBD1. CDR1 is LGHNA, CDR2 YNFKEQ, per germline. CDR3 size: 15 residues. V gave up 11 bases and J gave up 3 bases; unmatched junction bases: 11. The CDR3 DNA reads as TGTGCCGCATCAGGGGGCTCCGGGGCTAATGAAAAACTGTTTTTT. Protein: CAASGGSGANEKLFF.

For this clonotype: One base away lies a much larger clone, so this may be a sequencing read error. V and J are TRBV11-1 and TRBJ2-1, with D perhaps matching TRBD1 (6 bases). CDR1 and CDR2 from the germline V gene are SGHAT and FQDESV (reference sequence). The CDR3 has 15 residues. CDR3 region: CASSFNRDDHNGQFF. In nucleotides, the CDR3 is TGTGCCAGCAGCTTCAACAGGGACGACCACAATGGGCAGTTCTTC.

This clonotype was picked up a small number of times. The junction departs from germline at one end; a sequencing error may be responsible. The V call is TRBV29-1, the J call TRBJ1-2, with D uncertain. The V gene's germline CDR1 is SQVTM and CDR2 ANQGSEA. The CDR3 loop spans 11 amino acids. The CDR3 DNA reads as TGCAGCGTTGATTCTAGCTCCCGGGCCGTCTTC. It specifies CSVDSSSRAVF.

This clonotype showed up just a few times. The DNA for the CDR3 is TGTGCCAGCAGAACCACCCCGGCGGGGGACAATGAGCAGTTCTTC. Protein sequence: CASRTTPAGDNEQFF. The chain uses TRBV11-2 and TRBJ2-1, with TRBD2 matching over 7 bases. V lost 6 bases, J lost 5 bases, and 10 bases stayed unmatched. Germline loops: CDR1 SGHAT, CDR2 FQNNGV. The CDR3 runs to 15 residues.

This clonotype was observed at least ten times. The CDR3 DNA sequence: TGTGCCAGCAGCTCACAGGGAGGCACTGAAGCTTTCTTT. Translated: CASSSQGGTEAFF. This chain links TRBV11-1 with TRBJ1-1; a possible D gene is TRBD1 (6 bases). The CDR3 is 13 residues long. Germline V gene data show CDR1 as SGHAT and CDR2 as FQDESV (reference sequence). With 4 bases removed from V and 4 bases from J, the gap between germline ends came to 10 bases.

This clonotype was picked up many times. The J gene is TRBJ2-7, the V gene TRBV20-1, with 9 bases fitting TRBD1. V lost 6 bases, J lost 2 bases, and 8 bases stayed unmatched. Germline-derived CDR1 and CDR2 are DFQATT and SNEGSKA (reference sequence). The CDR3 runs 14 residues. The CDR3 region is CSADRDRVAYEQYF. CDR3 DNA: TGCAGTGCCGATAGGGACAGGGTAGCCTACGAGCAGTACTTC.

This clonotype has at least ten counts. The rearrangement uses TRBV2 and TRBJ1-6; D call uncertain. V was clipped by 3 bases and J by 17 bases, with 14 bases between them. Germline V lookup: CDR1 SNHLY, CDR2 FYNNEI. CDR3 length: 12 amino acids. CDR3: CASSDLKGEVHF. For the CDR3, the DNA is TGTGCCAGCAGTGATTTAAAGGGCGAGGTCCACTTT.

This clonotype came up many times. The J gene is TRBJ2-5, the V gene TRBV19; D perhaps matches TRBD1 (5 bases). This CDR3 contains 14 residues. Looked up from germline, CDR1 is LNHDA and CDR2 is SQIVND (reference sequence). Trimming took 8 bases from V and 1 from J, leaving 14 bases between them. This CDR3 reads CASSIDSPQETQYF. The CDR3 DNA sequence: TGTGCCAGTTCCATCGACAGCCCCCAAGAGACCCAGTACTTC.

At least ten counts were recorded for this clonotype. The genes are TRBV6-1 and TRBJ1-3; no clear D gene. Germline V gene data show CDR1 as MNHNS and CDR2 as SASEGT. The CDR3 loop spans 14 amino acids. V gave up 5 bases and J gave up 0 bases, with 8 bases separating them. This CDR3 reads CASSRALSGNTIYF. For the CDR3, the DNA is TGTGCCAGCAGTCGGGCCCTCTCTGGAAACACCATATATTTT.

This clonotype was seen more than once but under ten times. The chain employs TRBV5-1 and TRBJ2-1; a possible D gene is TRBD2 (6 bases). The CDR3 runs 15 residues. Germline CDR1 is SGHRS and CDR2 is YFSETQ. V was clipped by 2 bases and J by 0 bases, with 9 bases between them. The CDR3 region has the DNA TGCGCCAGCAGCTTAGCGGGTTTCTCCTACAATGAGCAGTTCTTC. Amino acid sequence: CASSLAGFSYNEQFF.